Each of the 17 T cell receptor beta chains below was sequenced from the same sample in a study of cytomegalovirus exposure and HLA in healthy donors (dated by TCRdb to about 2017). Libraries were constructed by the immunoSEQ multiplex PCR assay. For the multiplex PCR, a mixture combining 60 forward primers for TCR Vbeta segments and 13 reverse primers for TCR Jbeta segments was used. TCRdb re-hosts the immuneACCESS table, in-frame sequences only. Its copies lack some clones; in the studies checked, an unresolved V gene accounts for under half of them, and the cause for the rest is not known. This sample lists tens of thousands of clones; 70% to 85% were detected once. The biggest ten clones account for under 7% of the sample. The sequenced material came from PBMCs. The receptors originated from a man aged 25 to 40 in good health and CMV-seropositive.

V is TRBV7-3 and J is TRBJ1-2, with 7 nucleotides matching TRBD1. This CDR3 region has 13 residues. The V gene's germline CDR1 is SGHTA and CDR2 FQGTGA. Trimming cost V 5 bases and J 4 bases; bases outside gene matches: 4. This CDR3 reads CASSPGQSYGYTF. In DNA form, the CDR3 reads TGTGCCAGCAGCCCGGGACAGAGCTATGGCTACACCTTC. Together with reference TRBV7-3 and TRBJ1-2, the CDR3 gives the full variable domain: GAGVSQTPSNKVTEKGKYVELRCDPISGHTALYWYRQSLGQGPEFLIYFQGTGAADDSGLPNDRFFAVRPEGSVSTLKIQRTERGDSAVYLCASSPGQSYGYTFGSGTRLTVV.

V and J are TRBV6-6 and TRBJ2-3; D call uncertain. CDR3 length equals 12 residues. CDR1 MNHNY and CDR2 SVGAGI come from the germline V gene (reference sequence). Trimming took 2 bases from V and 12 from J, leaving 12 bases between them. CDR3 bases: TGTGCCAGCAGTTACGGTTACACACCACAGTATTTT. Its protein is CASSYGYTPQYF.

The V and J genes are TRBV6-1 and TRBJ2-1, with 9 bases that match TRBD2. Trimming took 4 bases from V and 15 from J; bases not matched to a gene: 22. Germline V lookup: CDR1 MNHNS, CDR2 SASEGT. This CDR3 has 17 residues. CDR3 sequence reads: CASSGEGREGLSRTWFF. The CDR3, as DNA: TGTGCCAGCAGTGGAGAGGGGCGGGAGGGCTTAAGTCGTACCTGGTTCTTC.

The rearrangement joins TRBV7-6 to TRBJ1-6, with D possibly TRBD1 on 5 matching bases. This CDR3 spans 13 amino acids. CDR1 and CDR2 (germline): SGHVS, FNYEAQ. Trimming pared 4 bases from V and 7 bases from J, leaving 8 bases between. CDR3 coding DNA: TGTGCCAGCAGCTCACCAGGGAATTCACCCCTCCACTTT. Protein sequence: CASSSPGNSPLHF.

This clone has more than one count but fewer than ten. The chain couples TRBV5-1 to TRBJ1-1; D may be TRBD1 (5 bases). Germline lookup yields CDR1 SGHRS and CDR2 YFSETQ. The V gene lost 3 bases and the J gene lost 5 bases, with 20 bases spanning the gap. CDR3 length equals 16 residues. CDR3 nucleotide sequence: TGCGCCAGCAGCTGGGGGAAAGGGAGGGGAGCAACTGAAGCTTTCTTT. It specifies CASSWGKGRGATEAFF.

The rearrangement links TRBV4-1 to TRBJ2-3; TRBD2 is a possible D gene (6 bases). Trimming shortened V by 0 bases and J by 0 bases, and 10 bases separated the two germline ends. The germline V gene encodes CDR1 MGHRA and CDR2 YSYEKL. The CDR3 runs 16 residues. DNA for the CDR3: TGCGCCAGCAGCCAAGACTCTGCGGGGAGCACAGATACGCAGTATTTT. This translates into CASSQDSAGSTDTQYF.

The V and J genes are TRBV4-2 and TRBJ2-7; 9 nucleotides line up with TRBD1. Germline-derived CDR1 and CDR2 are LGHNA and YNFKEQ. CDR3 length: 13 amino acids. Trimming cost V 6 bases and J 7 bases; bases outside gene matches: 7. The CDR3 is CASSQQGAWEQYF. CDR3 nucleotides: TGTGCCAGCAGTCAACAGGGGGCGTGGGAGCAGTACTTC.

The V and J genes are TRBV4-1 and TRBJ1-5; weak D call: TRBD1 (6 bases). CDR3 length equals 14 residues. The V and J ends lost 7 bases and 2 bases respectively, with 12 bases between them. Germline CDR1 MGHRA, CDR2 YSYEKL. CDR3 protein: CASKDRDGNQPQHF. CDR3 coding DNA: TGCGCCAGCAAGGACAGAGATGGCAATCAGCCCCAGCATTTT.

The V gene is TRBV19, the J gene TRBJ2-7, with 12 bases identical to TRBD2. V trimming: 6 bases; J trimming: 0 bases; junction bases outside the gene matches: 3. Germline V gives CDR1 LNHDA, CDR2 SQIVND (reference sequence). This CDR3 is built from 15 residues. The CDR3 bases are TGTGCCAGTAGCACTAGCGGGAGGATCTCCTACGAGCAGTACTTC. As protein: CASSTSGRISYEQYF.

V usage is TRBV6-1 and J usage is TRBJ2-3; D gene unclear. CDR1 is MNHNS, CDR2 SASEGT, per germline. The V end was cut by 3 bases, the J end by 0 bases, with 10 bases between. The CDR3 totals 15 residues. CDR3 in DNA: TGTGCCAGCAGTGAGAGACTCGCTAGCACAGATACGCAGTATTTT. Amino acid sequence: CASSERLASTDTQYF.

V usage is TRBV7-3 and J usage is TRBJ1-2, with D unresolved. The CDR3 extends over 15 amino acids. V was trimmed by 3 bases and J by 4 bases, leaving 15 bases between them. CDR1 and CDR2 from the germline V gene are SGHTA and FQGTGA. CDR3 in DNA: TGTGCCAGCAGCTTTGGGCCAGCCGAACTCTATGGCTACACCTTC. This codes for CASSFGPAELYGYTF.

The rearrangement links TRBV18 to TRBJ2-2; TRBD1 is a possible D gene (6 bases). This CDR3 is built from 17 residues. V was cut by 4 bases and J by 6 bases, with 21 bases left in between. Looked up from germline, CDR1 is KGHSH and CDR2 is LQKENI. CDR3: CASSRGPRGRGAGELFF. In DNA form, the CDR3 reads TGTGCCAGCTCACGAGGACCGAGGGGCAGGGGCGCCGGGGAGCTGTTTTTT.

The V call is TRBV4-2, the J call TRBJ2-1; 10 nucleotides line up with TRBD2. The CDR3 loop spans 16 amino acids. V lost 1 base and J lost 9; bases outside the gene matches: 9. Germline V lookup: CDR1 LGHNA, CDR2 YNFKEQ. Here the CDR3 reads CASSQVFLTSGIEQFF. The CDR3 DNA follows: TGTGCCAGCAGCCAAGTCTTCCTAACTAGCGGGATTGAGCAGTTCTTC.

V usage is TRBV7-2 and J usage is TRBJ2-5, with 7 bases aligning to TRBD1. The DNA end lines up better with TRBJ2-7; the J call may be wrong. The V gene's germline CDR1 is SGHTA and CDR2 FQGNSA. The CDR3 is 12 amino acids. In DNA form, the CDR3 reads TGTGCCAGCAGAGGGGGCGACTACGAGCAGTACTTC. Protein: CASRGGDYEQYF.

This clone has a handful of counts. The V call is TRBV29-1, the J call TRBJ1-1; D remains ambiguous. CDR3 length equals 12 residues. V lost 6 bases and J lost 4, with 12 bases in between. Germline V lookup: CDR1 SQVTM, CDR2 ANQGSEA. The CDR3 region is CSVGLMGTEAFF. For the CDR3, the DNA is TGCAGCGTCGGACTGATGGGCACTGAAGCTTTCTTT.

CDR3 sequence reads: CASSPTTANYGYTF. The CDR3 DNA follows: TGTGCCAGCAGCCCCACAACAGCTAACTATGGCTACACCTTC. J is TRBJ1-2 and V is TRBV5-4; D is uncertain. The V and J ends lost 4 bases and 0 bases respectively, with 10 bases between them. The germline gives CDR1 SGHNT, CDR2 YYREEE (reference sequence). The CDR3 contains 14 residues.

J is TRBJ2-7 and V is TRBV4-1; maybe TRBD1 (6 bases). The ends were cut back, 4 bases at V and 2 bases at J, with 18 bases in the middle. The germline V gene encodes CDR1 MGHRA and CDR2 YSYEKL. The CDR3 loop spans 16 amino acids. DNA for the CDR3: TGCGCCAGCAGCCTAGAGTTAGGCAGGGGAACCTACGAGCAGTACTTC. Amino acids: CASSLELGRGTYEQYF.